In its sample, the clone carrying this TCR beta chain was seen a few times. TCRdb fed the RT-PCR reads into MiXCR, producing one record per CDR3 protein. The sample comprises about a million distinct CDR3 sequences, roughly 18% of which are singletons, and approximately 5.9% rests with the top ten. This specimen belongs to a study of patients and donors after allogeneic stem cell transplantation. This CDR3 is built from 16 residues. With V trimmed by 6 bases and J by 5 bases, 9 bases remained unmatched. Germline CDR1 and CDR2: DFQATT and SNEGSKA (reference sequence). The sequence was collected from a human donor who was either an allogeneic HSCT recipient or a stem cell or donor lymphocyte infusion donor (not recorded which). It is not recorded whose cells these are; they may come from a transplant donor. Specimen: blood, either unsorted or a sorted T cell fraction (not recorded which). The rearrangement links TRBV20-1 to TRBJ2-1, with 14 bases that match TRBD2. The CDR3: CSANSGTSGSDNEQFF. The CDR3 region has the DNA TGCAGTGCCAACTCCGGGACTAGCGGGAGCGACAATGAGCAGTTCTTC.